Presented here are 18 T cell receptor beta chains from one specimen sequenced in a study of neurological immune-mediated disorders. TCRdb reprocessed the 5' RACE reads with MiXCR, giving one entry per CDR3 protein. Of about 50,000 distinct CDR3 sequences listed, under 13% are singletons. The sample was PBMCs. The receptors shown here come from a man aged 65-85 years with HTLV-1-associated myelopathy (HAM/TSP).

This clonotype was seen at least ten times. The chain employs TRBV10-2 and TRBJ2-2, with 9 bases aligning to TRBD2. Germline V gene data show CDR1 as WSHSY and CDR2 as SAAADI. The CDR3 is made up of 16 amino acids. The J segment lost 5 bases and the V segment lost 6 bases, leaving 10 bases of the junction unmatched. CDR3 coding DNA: TGCGCCAGCAGGACTGTTAGCGGGAGAAGGACCGGGGAGCTGTTTTTT. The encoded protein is CASRTVSGRRTGELFF.

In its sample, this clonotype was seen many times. In nucleotides, the CDR3 is TGTGCCAGCAGTTACCGGTCCGGGGGGCGTACCGGGGAGCTGTTTTTT. As protein: CASSYRSGGRTGELFF. The chain is built from TRBV6-6 and TRBJ2-2; D is perhaps TRBD2 (7 bases). Between the trimmed V and J ends, which lost 2 bases and 5 bases, there was a span of 15 bases. This CDR3 comprises 16 residues. Germline V gene lookup returns CDR1 MNHNY and CDR2 SVGAGI (reference sequence).

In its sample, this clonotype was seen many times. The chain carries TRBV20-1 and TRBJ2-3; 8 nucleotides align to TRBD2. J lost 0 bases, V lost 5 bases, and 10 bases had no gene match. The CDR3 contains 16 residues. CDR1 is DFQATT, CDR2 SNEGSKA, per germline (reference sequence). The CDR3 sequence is CSAPSPASGSTDTQYF. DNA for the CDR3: TGCAGTGCTCCCTCCCCGGCTAGCGGGAGCACAGATACGCAGTATTTT.

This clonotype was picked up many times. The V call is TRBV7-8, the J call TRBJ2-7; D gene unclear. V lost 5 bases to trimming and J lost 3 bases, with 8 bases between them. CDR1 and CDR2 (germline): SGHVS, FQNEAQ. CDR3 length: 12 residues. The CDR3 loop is CASSISGYEQYF. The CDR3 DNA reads TGTGCCAGCAGCATTAGTGGCTACGAGCAGTACTTC. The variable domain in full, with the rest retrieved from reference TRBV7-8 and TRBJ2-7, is GAGVSQSPRYKVAKRGQDVALRCDPISGHVSLFWYQQALGQGPEFLTYFQNEAQLDKSGLPSDRFFAERPEGSVSTLKIQRTQQEDSAVYLCASSISGYEQYFGPGTRLTVT.

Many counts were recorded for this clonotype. CDR3 sequence reads: CASSLDRAGSYEQYF. The CDR3 DNA follows: TGCGCCAGCAGCTTGGACAGGGCCGGGTCCTACGAGCAGTACTTC. The chain is built from TRBV5-1 and TRBJ2-7; maybe TRBD1 (6 bases). V was clipped by 0 bases and J by 1 base, with 11 bases between them. Germline V CDR1 and CDR2: SGHRS, YFSETQ. The CDR3 contains 15 residues.

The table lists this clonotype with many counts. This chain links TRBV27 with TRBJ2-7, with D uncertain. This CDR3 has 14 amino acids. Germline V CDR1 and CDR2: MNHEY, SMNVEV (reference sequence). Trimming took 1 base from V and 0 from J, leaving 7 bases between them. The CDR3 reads CASSLLASSYEQYF. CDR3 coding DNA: TGTGCCAGCAGTTTATTGGCTAGCTCCTACGAGCAGTACTTC.

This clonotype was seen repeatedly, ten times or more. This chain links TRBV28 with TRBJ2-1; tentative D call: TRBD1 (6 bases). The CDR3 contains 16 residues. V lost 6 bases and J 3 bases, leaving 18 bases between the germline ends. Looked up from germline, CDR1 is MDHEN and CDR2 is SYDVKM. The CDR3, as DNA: TGTGCCAGCAGGCCGTCCCAGGGGAAGGGCTACAATGAGCAGTTCTTC. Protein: CASRPSQGKGYNEQFF.

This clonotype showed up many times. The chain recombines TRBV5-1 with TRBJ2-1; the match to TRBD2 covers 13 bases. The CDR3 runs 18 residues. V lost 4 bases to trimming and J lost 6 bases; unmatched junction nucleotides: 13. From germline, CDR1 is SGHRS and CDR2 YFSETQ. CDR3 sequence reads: CASSLRTSGSFGSNEQFF. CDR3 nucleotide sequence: TGCGCCAGCAGCCTAAGGACTAGCGGGAGTTTTGGTAGCAATGAGCAGTTCTTC.

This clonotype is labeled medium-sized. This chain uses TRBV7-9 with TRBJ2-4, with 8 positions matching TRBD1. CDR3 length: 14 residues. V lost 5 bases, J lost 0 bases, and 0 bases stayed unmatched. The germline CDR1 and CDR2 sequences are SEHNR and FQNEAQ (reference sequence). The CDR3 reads CASSTGGAKNIQYF. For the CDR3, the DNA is TGTGCCAGCAGCACAGGGGGAGCCAAAAACATTCAGTACTTC.

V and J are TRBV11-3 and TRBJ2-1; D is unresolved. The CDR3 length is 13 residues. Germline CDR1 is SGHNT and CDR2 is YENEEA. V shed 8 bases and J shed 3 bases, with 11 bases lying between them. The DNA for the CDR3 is TGTGCCAGCGGCTCGGTTCTCTACAATGAGCAGTTCTTC. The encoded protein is CASGSVLYNEQFF.

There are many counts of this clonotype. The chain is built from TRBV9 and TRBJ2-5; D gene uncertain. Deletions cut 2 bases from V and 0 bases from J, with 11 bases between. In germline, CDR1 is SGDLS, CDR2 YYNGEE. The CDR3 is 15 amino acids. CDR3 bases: TGTGCCAGCAGCGTTAGCCCAAGCTACCAAGAGACCCAGTACTTC. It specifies CASSVSPSYQETQYF.

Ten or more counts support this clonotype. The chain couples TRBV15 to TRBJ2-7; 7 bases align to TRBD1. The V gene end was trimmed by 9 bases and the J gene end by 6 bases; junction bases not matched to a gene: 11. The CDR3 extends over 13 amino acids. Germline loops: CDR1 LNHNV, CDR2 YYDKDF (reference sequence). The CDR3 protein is CATGRDRSLEQYF. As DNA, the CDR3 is TGTGCCACAGGACGGGACAGAAGTCTCGAGCAGTACTTC.

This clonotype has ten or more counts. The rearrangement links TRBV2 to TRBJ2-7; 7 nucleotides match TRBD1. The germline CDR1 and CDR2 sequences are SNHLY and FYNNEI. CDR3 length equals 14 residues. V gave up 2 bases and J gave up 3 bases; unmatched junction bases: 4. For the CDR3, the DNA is TGTGCCAGCAGTGAACCGACAGGGTACTACGAGCAGTACTTC. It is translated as CASSEPTGYYEQYF.

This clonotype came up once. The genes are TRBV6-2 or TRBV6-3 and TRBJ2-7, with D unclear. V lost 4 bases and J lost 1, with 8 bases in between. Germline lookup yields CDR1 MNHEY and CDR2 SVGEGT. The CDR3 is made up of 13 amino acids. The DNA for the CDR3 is TGTGCCAGCAGTTTGCCCACTTCCTACGAGCAGTACTTC. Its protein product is CASSLPTSYEQYF.

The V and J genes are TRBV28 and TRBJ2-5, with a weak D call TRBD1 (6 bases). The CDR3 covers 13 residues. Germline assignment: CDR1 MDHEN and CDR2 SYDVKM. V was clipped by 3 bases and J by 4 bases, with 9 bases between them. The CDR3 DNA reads TGTGCCAGCAGTTTCAGGGGAAGAGAGACCCAGTACTTC. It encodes CASSFRGRETQYF. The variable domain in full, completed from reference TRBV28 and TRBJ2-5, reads DVKVTQSSRYLVKRTGEKVFLECVQDMDHENMFWYRQDPGLGLRLIYFSYDVKMKEKGDIPEGYSVSREKKERFSLILESASTNQTSMYLCASSFRGRETQYFGPGTRLLVL.

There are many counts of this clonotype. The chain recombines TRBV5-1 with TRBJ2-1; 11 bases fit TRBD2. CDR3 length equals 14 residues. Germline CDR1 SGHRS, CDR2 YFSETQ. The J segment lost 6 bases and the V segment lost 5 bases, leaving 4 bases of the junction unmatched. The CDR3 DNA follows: TGCGCCAGCAGGCGGCTAGCGGGAGGCAATGAGCAGTTCTTC. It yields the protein CASRRLAGGNEQFF.

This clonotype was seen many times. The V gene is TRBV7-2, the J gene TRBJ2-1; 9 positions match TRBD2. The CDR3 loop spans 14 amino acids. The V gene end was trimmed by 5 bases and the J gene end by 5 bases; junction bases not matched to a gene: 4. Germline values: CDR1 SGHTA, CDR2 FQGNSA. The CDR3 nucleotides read TGTGCCAGCAGCCGAAGCGGGAGGAACAATGAGCAGTTCTTC. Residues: CASSRSGRNNEQFF.

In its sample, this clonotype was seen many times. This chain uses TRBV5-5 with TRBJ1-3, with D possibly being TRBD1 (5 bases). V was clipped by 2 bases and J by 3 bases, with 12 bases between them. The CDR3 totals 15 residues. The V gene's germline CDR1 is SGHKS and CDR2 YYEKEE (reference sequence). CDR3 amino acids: CASSLTGHHGNTIYF. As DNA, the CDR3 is TGTGCCAGCAGCTTAACCGGACACCATGGAAACACCATATATTTT.